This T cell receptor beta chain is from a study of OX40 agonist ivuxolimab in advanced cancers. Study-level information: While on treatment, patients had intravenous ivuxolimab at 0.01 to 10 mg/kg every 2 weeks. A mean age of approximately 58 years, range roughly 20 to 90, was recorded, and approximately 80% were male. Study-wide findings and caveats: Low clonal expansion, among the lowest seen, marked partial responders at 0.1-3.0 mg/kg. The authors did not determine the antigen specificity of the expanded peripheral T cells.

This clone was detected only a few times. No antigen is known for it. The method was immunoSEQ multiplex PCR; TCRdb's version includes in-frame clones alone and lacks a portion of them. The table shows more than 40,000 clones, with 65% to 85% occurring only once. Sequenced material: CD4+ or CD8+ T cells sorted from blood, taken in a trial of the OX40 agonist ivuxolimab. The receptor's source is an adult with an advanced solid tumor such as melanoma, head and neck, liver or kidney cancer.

The CDR3, as DNA: TGTGCCAGTAACCCTCGGGGCCTTTCGGAACAGCCCCAGCATTTT. Translating gives CASNPRGLSEQPQHF. The genes are TRBV19 and TRBJ1-5; maybe TRBD1 (5 bases). Trimming left V 7 bases short and J 7 bases short, with 20 bases between. Germline V gene lookup returns CDR1 LNHDA and CDR2 SQIVND (reference sequence). This CDR3 is 15 amino acids long.